In its sample, the clone carrying this TCR beta chain was seen a few times. This sample is part of a study of blood T cell repertoires in COVID-19. Study overall: Samples representing acute and convalescent COVID-19 were sourced from the United States, Italy and Spain.

Using immunoSEQ multiplex PCR, the repertoire was profiled, and TCRdb retains in-frame clones only, with some absent. The table includes about 180,000 clones, approximately 88% detected once. This CDR3 comprises 16 residues. The V end was cut by 5 bases, the J end by 4 bases, with 21 bases between. The germline V gene has CDR1 LGHNA and CDR2 YNFKEQ. V and J are TRBV4-2 and TRBJ2-7, with D maybe TRBD1 (6 bases). Material: peripheral blood. The TCR originated in a woman aged 60-75 years with acute or convalescent COVID-19. The CDR3 DNA is TGTGCCAGCAGCGCAAGCGACCCCCAGGGGCGGTACGAGCAGTACTTC. This sequence encodes CASSASDPQGRYEQYF.